This entry lists 32 T cell receptor beta chains sequenced from one sample in a study of blood T cell repertoires in COVID-19. Profiling relied on immunoSEQ multiplex PCR, and the TCRdb table lists in-frame clones only, not all of them. The repertoire holds fewer than 65,000 clones, more than 80% seen once, with around 6% in the top ten. Sequenced material: peripheral blood. These receptors were collected from a man in his 60s with acute or convalescent COVID-19.

The rearrangement links TRBV30 to TRBJ2-3, with a tentative D call TRBD1 (5 bases). With 0 bases removed from V and 2 bases from J, the gap between germline ends came to 21 bases. Per germline, CDR1 GTSNPN and CDR2 SVGIG (reference sequence). This CDR3 comprises 18 residues. CDR3 amino acids: CAWSVHPGRTDFTDTQYF. The CDR3 region has the DNA TGTGCCTGGAGTGTACACCCAGGGCGAACTGATTTCACAGATACGCAGTATTTT.

The chain links TRBV24-1 to TRBJ1-5; TRBD1 might be the D (5 bases). CDR1 and CDR2 (germline): KGHDR, SFDVKD. The V end was cut by 5 bases, the J end by 6 bases, with 16 bases between. This CDR3 region has 15 residues. CDR3 coding DNA: TGTGCCACCAGTGCAACAGGCCCGGGCGGTCAGCCCCAGCATTTT. Its protein is CATSATGPGGQPQHF.

This clone was counted once. One end of the junction is discordant with germline, which a read error may explain. The gene calls are TRBV7-7 and TRBJ2-3; D gene uncertain. This CDR3 contains 15 residues. Germline values: CDR1 SSHAT, CDR2 FNYEAQ (reference sequence). The CDR3 DNA is TGTGCTAGCAGCTTAGGAGAAGAGTTATCAGATACGCAGTATTTT. Its translation is CASSLGEELSDTQYF.

V gene TRBV9 combines with J gene TRBJ1-1; D perhaps matches TRBD1 (6 bases). Trimming took off 5 bases at V and 1 base at J, with 9 bases between the two ends. The CDR3 extends over 13 amino acids. CDR1 SGDLS and CDR2 YYNGEE come from the germline V gene. In DNA form, the CDR3 reads TGTGCCAGCAGGGGACAAACGAACACTGAAGCTTTCTTT. It yields the protein CASRGQTNTEAFF.

The chain joins TRBV28 to TRBJ2-4, with 9 bases identical to TRBD2. The CDR3 spans 19 residues. CDR1 and CDR2 from the germline V gene are MDHEN and SYDVKM. Trimming removed 0 bases from V and 3 bases from J; junction bases left unmatched: 12. The CDR3 nucleotides read TGTGCCAGCAGTTTATGGGGGGGAGGACTAGCGACCAACAAAAACATTCAGTACTTC. Residues: CASSLWGGGLATNKNIQYF.

This clone was counted only a few times. This rearrangement joins TRBV6-1 to TRBJ1-3, with a tentative D call TRBD1 (5 bases). This CDR3 spans 15 amino acids. Trimming cost V 3 bases and J 0 bases, with 9 bases left between them. Germline V gene sequence: CDR1 MNHNS, CDR2 SASEGT. The DNA for the CDR3 is TGTGCCAGCAGTGAGTTGGGGGGCTCTGGAAACACCATATATTTT. Translation: CASSELGGSGNTIYF.

The chain carries TRBV15 and TRBJ1-2, with a possible D match to TRBD1 (5 bases). V shed 1 base and J shed 1 base, with 10 bases lying between them. Germline CDR1 reads LNHNV; CDR2 reads YYDKDF (reference sequence). The CDR3 totals 15 residues. The DNA of the CDR3 is TGTGCCACCAGCAGAGTTGGGGGGGTTAACTATGGCTACACCTTC. Amino acids: CATSRVGGVNYGYTF.

The chain joins TRBV19 to TRBJ2-7; D is perhaps TRBD1 (6 bases). Germline CDR1 LNHDA, CDR2 SQIVND (reference sequence). CDR3 length: 15 residues. Trimming stripped 5 bases from V and 2 bases from J, with 16 bases between. CDR3 loop: CASSWSGTLAYEQYF. The CDR3 nucleotides read TGTGCCAGTAGTTGGTCCGGGACATTGGCCTACGAGCAGTACTTC.

This sequence joins TRBV4-1 and TRBJ1-2; D is perhaps TRBD1 (6 bases). V shed 0 bases and J shed 5 bases, with 16 bases lying between them. The CDR3 covers 16 residues. Per the germline V gene, CDR1 is MGHRA and CDR2 is YSYEKL. CDR3 region: CASSQDETGTSYGYTF. In nucleotides, the CDR3 is TGCGCCAGCAGCCAAGATGAAACAGGGACCTCGTATGGCTACACCTTC.

The chain employs TRBV7-9 and TRBJ1-4; D may be TRBD1 (5 bases). Trimming took off 5 bases at V and 3 bases at J, with 10 bases between the two ends. This CDR3 is 14 amino acids long. Germline assignment: CDR1 SEHNR and CDR2 FQNEAQ (reference sequence). The CDR3 nucleotides are TGTGCCAGCAGCCCAGGGTCATCTAATGAAAAACTGTTTTTT. This translates into CASSPGSSNEKLFF.

The chain combines TRBV6-5 with TRBJ1-1; D may be TRBD1 (6 bases). Trimming removed 0 bases at V and 7 bases at J, with 15 bases between. This CDR3 has 15 residues. Germline CDR1 MNHEY, CDR2 SVGAGI. Written as DNA, the CDR3 is TGTGCCAGCAGTTACTCGGCAGGGAGAGGGGGTGAAGCTTTCTTT. Translating it yields CASSYSAGRGGEAFF.

The chain uses TRBV2 and TRBJ2-3, with D possibly matching TRBD1 (6 bases). The CDR3 has 15 amino acids. Germline V gives CDR1 SNHLY, CDR2 FYNNEI. V lost 7 bases, J lost 1 base, and 15 bases lay in between. In DNA form, the CDR3 reads TGTGCCAGCAATGGTCCAGGGGTTCGCACAGATACGCAGTATTTT. It is translated as CASNGPGVRTDTQYF.

The chain employs TRBV11-2 and TRBJ2-7; D possibly corresponds to TRBD1 (6 bases). Germline values: CDR1 SGHAT, CDR2 FQNNGV. Trimming stripped 8 bases from V and 3 bases from J, with 17 bases between. The CDR3 has 14 amino acids. The CDR3 sequence is CASLGNTGHYEQYF. CDR3 sequence (DNA): TGTGCCAGCCTCGGGAATACAGGGCACTACGAGCAGTACTTC.

The V call is TRBV3-1 (or the pseudogene TRBV3-2), the J call TRBJ2-1; 8 nucleotides agree with TRBD1. The CDR3 sequence is 15 residues long. The V gene end was trimmed by 4 bases and the J gene end by 4 bases; junction bases not matched to a gene: 6. Germline CDR1 reads LGHDT; CDR2 reads YNNKEL (reference sequence). DNA for the CDR3: TGTGCCAGCAGCCCTGGACAGGGCCCTTACAATGAGCAGTTCTTC. Amino acids: CASSPGQGPYNEQFF.

V gene TRBV29-1 combines with J gene TRBJ2-1; 7 bases are shared with TRBD2. Germline V gene lookup returns CDR1 SQVTM and CDR2 ANQGSEA. The CDR3 extends over 13 amino acids. V shed 5 bases and J 9 bases; nucleotides not matched to a gene: 10. The CDR3 here is CSVPGGGRTEQFF. CDR3 coding DNA: TGCAGCGTTCCCGGGGGAGGGCGTACTGAGCAGTTCTTC.

The genes are TRBV3-1 (or the pseudogene TRBV3-2) and TRBJ2-7; 9 nucleotides align to TRBD2. The V gene end was trimmed by 3 bases and the J gene end by 3 bases; junction bases not matched to a gene: 9. The CDR3 loop spans 16 amino acids. Germline V gene data show CDR1 as LGHDT and CDR2 as YNNKEL (reference sequence). The CDR3 reads CASSHTSGRTIYEQYF. As DNA, the CDR3 is TGTGCCAGCAGCCACACGAGCGGGAGGACAATCTACGAGCAGTACTTC.

The rearrangement uses TRBV3-1 (or the pseudogene TRBV3-2) and TRBJ2-1; 9 bases are shared with TRBD2. The CDR3 is made up of 14 amino acids. The germline CDR1 and CDR2 sequences are LGHDT and YNNKEL (reference sequence). The V segment lost 4 bases and the J segment 8 bases; nucleotides outside the gene matches: 6. The DNA of the CDR3 is TGTGCCAGCAGCCTGAGCGGGGGGTCCGATGAGCAGTTCTTC. As protein: CASSLSGGSDEQFF.

Concerning this clone: The sample carries other DNA sequences with the same CDR3. V usage is TRBV5-1 and J usage is TRBJ2-1; D is possibly TRBD2 (5 bases). Germline V lookup: CDR1 SGHRS, CDR2 YFSETQ. The CDR3 consists of 14 residues. Trimming shortened V by 2 bases and J by 4 bases, and 10 bases separated the two germline ends. The CDR3 coding sequence is TGCGCCAGCAGCTTCGGCGGAGGATACAATGAGCAGTTCTTC. Amino acids: CASSFGGGYNEQFF.

The J gene is TRBJ2-7, the V gene TRBV28; 7 bases line up with TRBD1. Losses at the gene ends were 2 bases for V and 1 base for J; bases not matched to a gene: 5. This CDR3 region has 15 residues. Germline V lookup: CDR1 MDHEN, CDR2 SYDVKM. CDR3 sequence (DNA): TGTGCCAGCAGTTTACCCGGGACAGCATCCTACGAGCAGTACTTC. It yields the protein CASSLPGTASYEQYF.

The CDR3 loop is CASRQGGNRGEQYF. CDR3 coding DNA: TGTGCCAGCCGGCAGGGAGGGAATAGGGGCGAGCAGTACTTC. The chain employs TRBV2 and TRBJ2-7, with 7 bases fitting TRBD2. With V trimmed by 8 bases and J by 6 bases, 13 bases remained unmatched. Germline V lookup: CDR1 SNHLY, CDR2 FYNNEI. This CDR3 has 14 amino acids. The full variable domain, with the rest looked up from reference TRBV2 and TRBJ2-7, is EPEVTQTPSHQVTQMGQEVILRCVPISNHLYFYWYRQILGQKVEFLVSFYNNEISEKSEIFDDQFSVERPDGSNFTLKIRSTKLEDSAMYFCASRQGGNRGEQYFGPGTRLTVT.

This sequence joins TRBV5-1 and TRBJ1-1; 11 positions agree with TRBD1. The CDR3 extends over 14 amino acids. CDR1 is SGHRS, CDR2 YFSETQ, per germline. V shed 4 bases and J 3 bases; nucleotides not matched to a gene: 2. CDR3 sequence reads: CASSKGQGDTEAFF. DNA of the CDR3: TGCGCCAGCAGCAAGGGACAGGGGGACACTGAAGCTTTCTTT.

The V call is TRBV4-2, the J call TRBJ2-1; weak D call: TRBD2 (5 bases). With 0 bases removed from V and 16 bases from J, the gap between germline ends came to 19 bases. Germline assignment: CDR1 LGHNA and CDR2 YNFKEQ. This CDR3 comprises 14 residues. The CDR3 loop reads CASSQDWAGPHYFF. The CDR3 nucleotides read TGTGCCAGCAGCCAAGATTGGGCGGGCCCCCACTATTTCTTC.

This clone was seen once. The J gene is TRBJ1-2, the V gene TRBV5-1, with D maybe TRBD1 (5 bases). Trimming removed 0 bases from V and 7 bases from J, with 13 bases in between. This CDR3 has 14 residues. The germline V gene encodes CDR1 SGHRS and CDR2 YFSETQ. CDR3 nucleotide sequence: TGCGCCAGCAGCTTGGATCCAGGGCGGGGTGGCTACACCTTC. Encoded protein: CASSLDPGRGGYTF. Full variable domain (missing parts from reference TRBV5-1 and TRBJ1-2): KAGVTQTPRYLIKTRGQQVTLSCSPISGHRSVSWYQQTPGQGLQFLFEYFSETQRNKGNFPGRFSGRQFSNSRSEMNVSTLELGDSALYLCASSLDPGRGGYTFGSGTRLTVV.

This chain links TRBV5-4 with TRBJ2-2, with TRBD2 as a possible D gene (5 bases). Germline CDR1 SGHNT, CDR2 YYREEE (reference sequence). V gave up 0 bases and J gave up 1 base, with 7 bases separating them. The CDR3 is 15 amino acids. The CDR3 nucleotides are TGTGCCAGCAGCTTGGGGGAGCAGAACACCGGGGAGCTGTTTTTT. Translating it yields CASSLGEQNTGELFF.

The V and J genes are TRBV6-5 and TRBJ2-1, with TRBD2 as a possible D gene (6 bases). Trimming removed 10 bases from V and 5 bases from J, with 18 bases in between. The CDR3 consists of 14 residues. Germline values: CDR1 MNHEY, CDR2 SVGAGI. The CDR3 sequence: CATLMRGLDNEQFF. Written as DNA, the CDR3 is TGTGCCACCCTGATGAGGGGACTCGACAATGAGCAGTTCTTC.

The V and J genes are TRBV6-5 and TRBJ1-2; D is uncertain. This CDR3 contains 12 residues. With 6 bases removed from V and 4 bases from J, the gap between germline ends came to 9 bases. Germline values: CDR1 MNHEY, CDR2 SVGAGI. In nucleotides, the CDR3 is TGTGCCAGCAGCAATATCGGCTATGGCTACACCTTC. Translation gives CASSNIGYGYTF.

V usage is TRBV5-1 and J usage is TRBJ1-3; maybe TRBD1 (5 bases). Trimming cost V 0 bases and J 0 bases, with 7 bases left between them. Per the germline V gene, CDR1 is SGHRS and CDR2 is YFSETQ. This CDR3 comprises 15 residues. CDR3 coding DNA: TGCGCCAGCAGCTTGGACAGGTCCTCTGGAAACACCATATATTTT. Its translation: CASSLDRSSGNTIYF.

This rearrangement joins TRBV5-1 to TRBJ2-7; 7 bases map to TRBD1. The CDR3 has 15 amino acids. J lost 0 bases, V lost 4 bases, and 7 bases had no gene match. Germline assignment: CDR1 SGHRS and CDR2 YFSETQ. CDR3 DNA: TGCGCCAGCAGCACAAGACAGGGAGTCTCCTACGAGCAGTACTTC. Its protein product is CASSTRQGVSYEQYF.

In its sample, this clone was seen a few times. This sequence joins TRBV5-1 and TRBJ2-3; 7 bases fit TRBD2. V was pared by 4 bases and J by 1 base, with 9 bases of the junction left unmatched. This CDR3 is built from 16 residues. Germline-derived CDR1 and CDR2 are SGHRS and YFSETQ. The CDR3 DNA reads TGCGCCAGCAGCCAAATACCAGCGGGACGCACAGATACGCAGTATTTT. Protein sequence: CASSQIPAGRTDTQYF. The complete variable domain, with remaining parts taken from reference TRBV5-1 and TRBJ2-3, reads KAGVTQTPRYLIKTRGQQVTLSCSPISGHRSVSWYQQTPGQGLQFLFEYFSETQRNKGNFPGRFSGRQFSNSRSEMNVSTLELGDSALYLCASSQIPAGRTDTQYFGPGTRLTVL.

The DNA of the CDR3 is TGTGCCACCAGCGCCAGGACAGGGGGCCCCTCCGGGGCCAACGTCCTGACTTTC. Amino acids: CATSARTGGPSGANVLTF. The V and J genes are TRBV24-1 and TRBJ2-6; 11 bases fit TRBD1. CDR3 length: 18 amino acids. The J segment lost 4 bases and the V segment lost 7 bases, leaving 11 bases of the junction unmatched. Germline lookup yields CDR1 KGHDR and CDR2 SFDVKD.

The chain carries TRBV7-8 and TRBJ1-1; D not certain. The CDR3 contains 13 residues. The germline V gene encodes CDR1 SGHVS and CDR2 FQNEAQ. The V gene lost 3 bases and the J gene lost 4 bases, with 9 bases spanning the gap. The chain's CDR3 is CASSLAESTEAFF. CDR3 bases: TGTGCCAGCAGCTTGGCAGAAAGCACTGAAGCTTTCTTT.

This chain links TRBV2 with TRBJ2-6; 13 bases map to TRBD2. The V gene's germline CDR1 is SNHLY and CDR2 FYNNEI. J lost 2 bases, V lost 6 bases, and 13 bases had no gene match. The CDR3 extends over 20 amino acids. The CDR3 nucleotides read TGTGCCAGCAGAGCAAACCGATTACTAGCGGGAGGGCCTGGGGCCAACGTCCTGACTTTC. Its protein is CASRANRLLAGGPGANVLTF.